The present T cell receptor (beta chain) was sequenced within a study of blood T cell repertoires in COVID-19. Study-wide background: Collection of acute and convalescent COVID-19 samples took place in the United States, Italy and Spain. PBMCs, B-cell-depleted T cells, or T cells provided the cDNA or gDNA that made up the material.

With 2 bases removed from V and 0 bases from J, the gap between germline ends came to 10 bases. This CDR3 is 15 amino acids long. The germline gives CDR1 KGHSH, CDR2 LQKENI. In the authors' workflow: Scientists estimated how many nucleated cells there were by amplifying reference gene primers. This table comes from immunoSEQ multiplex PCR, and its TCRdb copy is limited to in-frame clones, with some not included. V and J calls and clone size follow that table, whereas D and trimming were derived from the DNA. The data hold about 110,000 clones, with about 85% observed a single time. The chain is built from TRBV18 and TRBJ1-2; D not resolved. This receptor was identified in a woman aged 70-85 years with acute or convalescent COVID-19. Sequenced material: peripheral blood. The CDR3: CASSPGAGANYGYTF. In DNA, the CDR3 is TGTGCCAGCTCACCAGGCGCCGGAGCTAACTATGGCTACACCTTC.